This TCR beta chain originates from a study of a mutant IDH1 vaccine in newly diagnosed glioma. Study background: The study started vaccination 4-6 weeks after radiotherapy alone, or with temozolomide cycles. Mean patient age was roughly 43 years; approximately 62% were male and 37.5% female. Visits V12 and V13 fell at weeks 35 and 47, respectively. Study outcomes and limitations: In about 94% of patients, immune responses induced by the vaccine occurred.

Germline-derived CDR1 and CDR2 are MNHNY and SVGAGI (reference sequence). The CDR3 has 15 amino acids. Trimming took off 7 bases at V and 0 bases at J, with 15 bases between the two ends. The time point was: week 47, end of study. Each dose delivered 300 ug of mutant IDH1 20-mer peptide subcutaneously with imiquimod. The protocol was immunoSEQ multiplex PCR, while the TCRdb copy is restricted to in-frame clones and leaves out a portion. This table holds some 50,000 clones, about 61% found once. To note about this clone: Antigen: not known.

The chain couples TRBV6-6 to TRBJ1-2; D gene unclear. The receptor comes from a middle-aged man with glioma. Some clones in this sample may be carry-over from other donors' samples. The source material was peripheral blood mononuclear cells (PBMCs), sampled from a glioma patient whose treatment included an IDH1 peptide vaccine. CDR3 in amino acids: CASTLSGGTNYGYTF. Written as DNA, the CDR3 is TGTGCCAGCACGCTCTCGGGAGGGACTAACTATGGCTACACCTTC.